The rows below give T cell receptor beta chains drawn from one sample of a study of immune characteristics of hereditary and idiopathic chronic pancreatitis. Some clones are missing from TCRdb's copy, which holds only in-frame ones; the method was immunoSEQ multiplex PCR. The sample lists 870 or so clones; 71% were seen once. Sequencing was performed on pancreas tissue with idiopathic chronic pancreatitis. The receptors here all came from a human donor with chronic pancreatitis. The CDR3 runs from the conserved cysteine through the conserved F or W. A D gene is named only where the DNA matches it firmly. Expanded clones get a size class; other rows say once, few or many, or leave the size out.

len	j_gene	abundance	d_gene	v_gene	CDR3aa
17	TRBJ2-3	NA	NA	TRBV24-1	CATRDFGGRTRTDTQYF
15	TRBJ2-1	few	TRBD1	TRBV19	CASSISGTAYNEQFF
14	TRBJ2-3	NA	TRBD2	TRBV29-1	CSVELSGRADTQYF
13	TRBJ1-2	NA	TRBD1	TRBV25-1	CASIGQGDVRYTF
14	TRBJ2-7	NA	TRBD2	TRBV19	CASSISAGGYEQYF
16	TRBJ1-1	few	TRBD1	TRBV4-2	CASSPRQGLANTEAFF
14	TRBJ2-3	NA	NA	TRBV10-3	CAISGGTPTDTQYF
13	TRBJ2-5	NA	NA	TRBV12-3/TRBV12-4	CASSFLVGQTQYF
14	TRBJ1-4	few	NA	TRBV7-9	CASSLRPGGEKLFF
16	TRBJ2-1	few	NA	TRBV7-9	CASSFLAGAEYNEQFF
15	TRBJ1-1	NA	NA	TRBV6-4	CASSMTAERNTEAFF
14	TRBJ1-3	NA	NA	TRBV18	CASSQDTTGNTIYF
16	TRBJ2-4	NA	NA	TRBV6-5	CASSYPDELAKNIQYF
17	TRBJ2-2	NA	TRBD2	TRBV4-3	CASSPFVGGGRTGELFF
15	TRBJ1-5	NA	NA	TRBV29-1	CSVRTALFPNQPQHF
18	TRBJ2-2	once	TRBD1	TRBV23-1	CASSQFEDRPFLTGELFF
15	TRBJ1-1	NA	TRBD1	TRBV5-1	CASKPRGDMNTEAFF
13	TRBJ2-7	NA	TRBD2	TRBV7-9	CASSLGTSREQYF
13	TRBJ1-5	few	NA	TRBV2	CASTGGNNQPQHF
13	TRBJ2-7	NA	NA	TRBV9	CASSPPRSYEQYF
17	TRBJ2-1	NA	TRBD2	TRBV7-3	CASSHGTSGMSYNEQFF
14	TRBJ1-1	NA	TRBD1	TRBV5-1	CASSVGQGAPEAFF
17	TRBJ2-5	NA	TRBD2	TRBV4-2	CASSPREFGGVGETQYF
17	TRBJ2-3	NA	TRBD1	TRBV5-1	CASSWGPRQGGTDTQYF
13	TRBJ1-1	NA	NA	TRBV6-5	CASSTTENTEAFF
12	TRBJ1-1	few	NA	TRBV5-1	CASSLANTEAFF
16	TRBJ2-3	large	TRBD2	TRBV13	CASSSGLAGGTDTQYF
13	TRBJ1-2	NA	TRBD1	TRBV4-1	CASSQTGGAGYTF
14	TRBJ2-7	once	TRBD2	TRBV29-1	CSVVRTSGRYEQYF
15	TRBJ2-1	NA	TRBD2	TRBV6-2/TRBV6-3	CASSWTSGTYNEQFF
15	TRBJ2-7	NA	TRBD2	TRBV6-1	CASSELGGTYYEQYF
13	TRBJ1-2	NA	NA	TRBV2	CASNGSPNYGYTF
16	TRBJ2-1	NA	TRBD2	TRBV4-3	CASSQQTSGRYSEQFF
16	TRBJ1-2	NA	NA	TRBV28	CAVWAASDATSYGYTF
16	TRBJ2-3	once	TRBD2	TRBV7-9	CASSLLLAGGPDTQYF
16	TRBJ2-5	NA	NA	TRBV29-1	CSVHGRPGQVEETQYF
12	TRBJ1-2	NA	NA	TRBV7-9	CASSLGSRSYTF
19	TRBJ2-4	few	TRBD1	TRBV6-1	CASSEAGDREPYRKNIQYF
15	TRBJ2-5	NA	TRBD1	TRBV7-9	CASSLSTGVGETQYF
15	TRBJ1-1	few	NA	TRBV10-3	CAISESGGMNTEAFF
13	TRBJ1-5	NA	NA	TRBV2	CASSEKEVMPQHF
13	TRBJ2-3	NA	TRBD1	TRBV7-8	CASSLRGQSTQYF